This T cell receptor beta chain is drawn from a study of blood T cell repertoires in COVID-19. Germline V CDR1 and CDR2: SGHTA, FQGNSA. V was pared by 3 bases and J by 7 bases, with 9 bases between. The CDR3 is 12 amino acids. This clone appeared once. Per the authors' pipeline: How many nucleated cells were present was estimated from reference gene primer amplification. The table came from immunoSEQ multiplex PCR; TCRdb's copy has only in-frame clones and leaves some out. Clone size and V and J calls were adopted from that table, with D and trimming inferred from the DNA. The data show around 170,000 clones, approximately 79% seen once.

Sequencing was performed on peripheral blood. This receptor was obtained from a woman aged 80 or older with acute or convalescent COVID-19. The gene calls are TRBV7-2 and TRBJ1-1; the D gene is possibly TRBD1 (5 bases). The CDR3, as DNA: TGTGCCAGCAGCTTGGGGCGGCGTGAAGCTTTCTTT. Amino acids: CASSLGRREAFF.